The 30 T cell receptor beta chains reported below all come from one sample, sequenced in a study of T cell repertoires in cytomegalovirus infection. TCRdb reprocessed the reads via MiXCR and lists one record per CDR3 protein. Among fewer than 700,000 distinct CDR3 sequences listed, roughly 26% were seen once. The specimen sequenced was CD8+ T cells from PBMCs. The receptors originated from a human donor in good health (CMV status not recorded). Some clones in this sample may be carry-over from other donors' samples.

In its sample, this clonotype was seen once. The chain has TRBV29-1 and TRBJ1-1, with D uncertain. V gave up 7 bases and J gave up 0 bases, with 12 bases separating them. The CDR3 extends over 13 amino acids. Germline CDR1 is SQVTM and CDR2 is ANQGSEA. The CDR3 DNA is TGCAGCGCGGACGAGGCTTTGAACACTGAAGCTTTCTTT. This encodes CSADEALNTEAFF.

Ten or more counts support this clonotype. This chain connects TRBV4-2 to TRBJ2-7; no clear D gene. V lost 0 bases to trimming and J lost 2 bases, with 2 bases between them. There are 12 residues in the CDR3. Germline loops: CDR1 LGHNA, CDR2 YNFKEQ. CDR3 sequence: CASSQDPYEQYF. The CDR3 DNA reads as TGTGCCAGCAGCCAAGATCCCTACGAGCAGTACTTC.

This clonotype was seen once. DNA of the CDR3: TGTGCCATCCTAGCAGAGCCCCGAGGTGAGCAGTTCTTC. Translation: CAILAEPRGEQFF. This chain joins TRBV10-3 and TRBJ2-1, with D possibly TRBD2 on 5 matching bases. CDR1 and CDR2 from the germline V gene are ENHRY and SYGVKD. The CDR3 has 13 amino acids. V lost 8 bases to trimming and J lost 9 bases, with 17 bases between them.

This clonotype was observed at least ten times. The genes are TRBV11-3 and TRBJ2-7, with TRBD1 as a possible D gene (6 bases). From germline, CDR1 is SGHNT and CDR2 YENEEA. V was pared by 3 bases and J by 7 bases, with 19 bases between. This CDR3 is built from 15 residues. CDR3 nucleotides: TGTGCCAGCAGCTTCTTGACAGGACCATCCTCTGAGCAGTACTTC. It is translated as CASSFLTGPSSEQYF.

Worth noting for this clonotype: No conserved phenylalanine or tryptophan is present at the end of the CDR3, so a read error is the likely explanation. V is TRBV5-6 and J is TRBJ1-2; 7 bases fit TRBD1. The CDR3 has 14 residues. CDR1 SGHDT and CDR2 YYEEEE come from the germline V gene. V lost 0 bases to trimming and J lost 4 bases; unmatched junction nucleotides: 3. CDR3 DNA: TGTGCCAGCAGCTTGGGGGGACAGCCCTATGGCTACACCGTC. Translated, it gives CASSLGGQPYGYTV.

Comments on this clonotype: Given a much more abundant clone one base away, this may be a read error. The chain carries TRBV6-2 or TRBV6-3 and TRBJ1-5; 7 nucleotides line up with TRBD1. Losses at the gene ends were 10 bases for V and 9 bases for J; bases not matched to a gene: 24. Germline V lookup: CDR1 MNHEY, CDR2 SVGEGT. The CDR3 runs to 17 residues. The CDR3 spells CANATFKDRRLGWPQHF. CDR3 nucleotides: TGTGCCAACGCCACCTTTAAGGACAGGCGGTTGGGCTGGCCCCAGCATTTT.

The gene calls are TRBV12-3 or TRBV12-4 and TRBJ1-2; D gene unclear. V was trimmed by 8 bases and J by 7 bases, leaving 11 bases between them. The CDR3 is 11 residues long. The CDR3 nucleotides are TGTGCCAGCCTAAGGCCGAGTGGCTACACCTTC. Amino acids: CASLRPSGYTF.

J is TRBJ1-2 and V is TRBV6-5; a weak D match, TRBD1 (6 bases). V shed 6 bases and J shed 4 bases, with 21 bases lying between them. Looked up from germline, CDR1 is MNHEY and CDR2 is SVGAGI. This CDR3 is built from 16 residues. The CDR3 DNA is TGTGCCAGCAGACACAGGGCCTGGAGTAGGTCCTATGGCTACACCTTC. This sequence encodes CASRHRAWSRSYGYTF.

This clonotype was counted only a few times. The chain's CDR3 is CASSATSGGPQDDTQYF. The CDR3 DNA reads as TGTGCCAGCAGCGCCACTAGCGGGGGGCCCCAAGATGATACCCAGTACTTC. V usage is TRBV11-2 and J usage is TRBJ2-5; 12 bases line up with TRBD2. V dropped 5 bases and J dropped 8; count of bases not matched to a gene: 15. Germline values: CDR1 SGHAT, CDR2 FQNNGV. This CDR3 region has 17 residues.

This clonotype was counted only a few times. The V gene is TRBV20-1, the J gene TRBJ1-2; tentatively, D is TRBD1 (5 bases). CDR1 DFQATT and CDR2 SNEGSKA come from the germline V gene (reference sequence). This CDR3 spans 14 amino acids. V was cut by 4 bases and J by 4 bases, with 16 bases left in between. This CDR3 is CSATHLPRGYGYTF. In nucleotides, the CDR3 is TGCAGTGCTACACACCTTCCTAGGGGCTATGGCTACACCTTC.

The genes are TRBV27 and TRBJ2-7; 7 nucleotides agree with TRBD1. V lost 6 bases, J lost 0 bases, and 5 bases stayed unmatched. The germline V gene has CDR1 MNHEY and CDR2 SMNVEV (reference sequence). This CDR3 spans 14 amino acids. As DNA, the CDR3 is TGTGCCAGCAGCCTGGGACAGACCTCCTACGAGCAGTACTTC. Its translation: CASSLGQTSYEQYF.

The table lists this clonotype with a count of one. The rearrangement joins TRBV7-9 to TRBJ1-2, with D possibly being TRBD1 (5 bases). Germline V gives CDR1 SEHNR, CDR2 FQNEAQ (reference sequence). The V and J ends lost 5 bases and 5 bases respectively, with 15 bases between them. This CDR3 contains 14 residues. The CDR3 loop is CASSLPGLGYGYTF. CDR3 in DNA: TGTGCCAGCAGCCTCCCGGGACTAGGGTATGGCTACACCTTC.

This chain connects TRBV20-1 to TRBJ2-1; 7 bases match TRBD2. V shed 0 bases, J shed 5 bases, and the junction held 4 bases outside the gene matches. Germline CDR1 DFQATT, CDR2 SNEGSKA (reference sequence). CDR3 length: 14 amino acids. The CDR3 bases are TGCAGTGCTAGAGATCGGGGGGACCACAATGAGCAGTTCTTC. Translated, it gives CSARDRGDHNEQFF.

CDR3 DNA: TGTGCCAGCAGCTTACATGATCTCTCCTACAATGAGCAGTTCTTC. Its protein is CASSLHDLSYNEQFF. The chain combines TRBV7-2 with TRBJ2-1, with no clear D. This CDR3 comprises 15 residues. Per germline, CDR1 SGHTA and CDR2 FQGNSA. Trimming stripped 2 bases from V and 0 bases from J, with 8 bases between.

This clonotype was counted between two and nine times. Relative to the germline gene, one junction end is altered; a read error may explain this. V gene TRBV7-2 combines with J gene TRBJ1-2, with D uncertain. The CDR3 spans 13 residues. The germline V gene encodes CDR1 SGHTA and CDR2 FQGNSA. The DNA of the CDR3 is TGTGCCAGCAGCCTAGCATTTATCTATGGCTACACCTTC. It yields the protein CASSLAFIYGYTF.

This chain joins TRBV7-3 and TRBJ2-1, with 7 bases fitting TRBD2. Trimming at V came to 2 bases and at J to 7 bases, leaving 5 bases not matched to a gene. This CDR3 region has 14 residues. The germline V gene has CDR1 SGHTA and CDR2 FQGTGA. The CDR3: CASSLGGDGNEQFF. Here the CDR3 DNA reads TGTGCCAGCAGCTTAGGGGGGGACGGGAATGAGCAGTTCTTC.

This clonotype was counted many times. The chain couples TRBV5-6 to TRBJ1-1, with 9 positions matching TRBD1. CDR3 length equals 16 residues. V gave up 3 bases and J gave up 4 bases; unmatched junction bases: 10. Germline CDR1 is SGHDT and CDR2 is YYEEEE. CDR3 in DNA: TGTGCCAGCAGCTCGCACAGGGGGCGCGGTGGCACTGAAGCTTTCTTT. Translating gives CASSSHRGRGGTEAFF. Variable domain in full (rest from reference TRBV5-6 and TRBJ1-1): DAGVTQSPTHLIKTRGQQVTLRCSPKSGHDTVSWYQQALGQGPQFIFQYYEEEERQRGNFPDRFSGHQFPNYSSELNVNALLLGDSALYLCASSSHRGRGGTEAFFGQGTRLTVV.

The chain recombines TRBV2 with TRBJ2-1, with TRBD2 matching 10 bases. In germline, CDR1 is SNHLY, CDR2 FYNNEI. V lost 6 bases to trimming and J lost 4 bases; unmatched junction nucleotides: 6. CDR3 length: 15 amino acids. DNA for the CDR3: TGTGCCAGCAGACCCGGGACTAGCGTGTACAATGAGCAGTTCTTC. It encodes CASRPGTSVYNEQFF.

This clonotype showed up just a few times. This chain links TRBV19 with TRBJ1-5, with 7 positions matching TRBD1. The CDR3 totals 17 residues. CDR1 and CDR2 (germline): LNHDA, SQIVND (reference sequence). V dropped 0 bases and J dropped 3; count of bases not matched to a gene: 8. The CDR3 nucleotides are TGTGCCAGTAGTATAGACAGGGGGATGGTACCCAATCAGCCCCAGCATTTT. Protein sequence: CASSIDRGMVPNQPQHF.

This clonotype was detected many times. The chain has TRBV20-1 and TRBJ2-3; TRBD2 aligns across 9 bases. V shed 6 bases, J shed 0 bases, and the junction held 16 bases outside the gene matches. The CDR3 length is 18 residues. CDR1 is DFQATT, CDR2 SNEGSKA, per germline (reference sequence). CDR3 in DNA: TGCAGTGCGCCCGCGGAGCGGGGGGTCCCCGTTAGCACAGATACGCAGTATTTT. Translation: CSAPAERGVPVSTDTQYF.

This clonotype was found a few times. The chain joins TRBV20-1 to TRBJ2-1, with 15 positions matching TRBD2. Unmatched junction bases numbered 3, after V lost 6 bases and J lost 0 bases. The V gene's germline CDR1 is DFQATT and CDR2 SNEGSKA (reference sequence). The CDR3 extends over 16 amino acids. CDR3 loop: CSAWTSGGASYNEQFF. For the CDR3, the DNA is TGCAGTGCCTGGACTAGCGGGGGGGCCTCCTACAATGAGCAGTTCTTC.

This rearrangement joins TRBV9 to TRBJ1-1, with unresolved D. The germline V gene has CDR1 SGDLS and CDR2 YYNGEE. Trimming pared 0 bases from V and 0 bases from J, leaving 9 bases between. This CDR3 has 15 amino acids. Written as DNA, the CDR3 is TGTGCCAGCAGCGTAGCAGAGGGAATGAACACTGAAGCTTTCTTT. Protein: CASSVAEGMNTEAFF.

The gene calls are TRBV7-3 and TRBJ1-6, with 9 bases aligning to TRBD1. V lost 4 bases, J lost 7 bases, and 5 bases stayed unmatched. In germline, CDR1 is SGHTA, CDR2 FQGTGA. The CDR3 runs to 15 residues. CDR3 residues: CASSSGQGRNSPLHF. In nucleotides, the CDR3 is TGTGCCAGCAGCTCTGGACAGGGGAGAAATTCACCCCTCCACTTT.

This clonotype was seen only a few times. The gene calls are TRBV5-1 and TRBJ2-1, with D possibly matching TRBD2 (5 bases). Per the germline V gene, CDR1 is SGHRS and CDR2 is YFSETQ. This CDR3 spans 15 amino acids. V was trimmed by 1 base and J by 2 bases, leaving 10 bases between them. This CDR3 is CASSLRGPTYNEQFF. CDR3 nucleotides: TGCGCCAGCAGCTTGCGCGGGCCGACCTACAATGAGCAGTTCTTC.

The chain links TRBV6-5 to TRBJ2-2; tentative D call: TRBD1 (5 bases). CDR3 size: 15 residues. The germline V gene encodes CDR1 MNHEY and CDR2 SVGAGI. Deletions cut 1 base from V and 4 bases from J, with 10 bases between. CDR3: CASSYYTGSTGELFF. CDR3 DNA: TGTGCCAGCAGTTACTATACAGGCTCCACCGGGGAGCTGTTTTTT.

In its sample, this clonotype was seen many times. The V call is TRBV7-8, the J call TRBJ2-3; 8 bases line up with TRBD2. The CDR3 is 19 residues long. CDR1 is SGHVS and CDR2 is FQNEAQ in the germline V gene. V shed 4 bases and J 3 bases; nucleotides not matched to a gene: 18. CDR3 sequence: CASSSQPKGTRSETDTQYF. The CDR3 nucleotides are TGTGCCAGCAGCTCACAGCCCAAGGGGACTAGGTCTGAGACAGATACGCAGTATTTT. Drawing the rest from reference TRBV7-8 and TRBJ2-3, the complete variable domain is GAGVSQSPRYKVAKRGQDVALRCDPISGHVSLFWYQQALGQGPEFLTYFQNEAQLDKSGLPSDRFFAERPEGSVSTLKIQRTQQEDSAVYLCASSSQPKGTRSETDTQYFGPGTRLTVL.

This chain uses TRBV19 with TRBJ2-1; 10 bases map to TRBD1. Per the germline V gene, CDR1 is LNHDA and CDR2 is SQIVND (reference sequence). Trimming removed 7 bases from V and 3 bases from J; junction bases left unmatched: 9. The CDR3 extends over 16 amino acids. This CDR3 is CASKPGQGDYYNEQFF. CDR3 nucleotides: TGTGCCAGTAAACCCGGACAGGGGGACTACTACAATGAGCAGTTCTTC.

The chain combines TRBV28 with TRBJ2-6; either TRBD1 or TRBD2 may supply D (5 bases each). This CDR3 is built from 14 residues. Germline V CDR1 and CDR2: MDHEN, SYDVKM. V lost 6 bases and J lost 0, with 6 bases in between. For the CDR3, the DNA is TGTGCCAGCAGGGGGACCTCTGGGGCCAACGTCCTGACTTTC. This encodes CASRGTSGANVLTF.

This chain uses TRBV9 with TRBJ2-1; the D gene is possibly TRBD2 (6 bases). The CDR3 covers 18 residues. The V and J ends lost 1 base and 1 base respectively, with 18 bases between them. Per germline, CDR1 SGDLS and CDR2 YYNGEE. The CDR3 DNA follows: TGTGCCAGCAGCGTACGGGCGAAACCGGGACTTTCCTACAATGAGCAGTTCTTC. Residues: CASSVRAKPGLSYNEQFF.

About this clonotype itself: A much more abundant neighbour one base away suggests this may be a read error. The chain uses TRBV12-3 or TRBV12-4 and TRBJ2-5, with TRBD2 matching 13 bases. This CDR3 comprises 17 residues. The CDR3 DNA sequence: TGTACCAGCAGTCCTTATCTACTAGCGGGGGGGCGAGAGACCCAGTACTTC. It is translated as CTSSPYLLAGGRETQYF.